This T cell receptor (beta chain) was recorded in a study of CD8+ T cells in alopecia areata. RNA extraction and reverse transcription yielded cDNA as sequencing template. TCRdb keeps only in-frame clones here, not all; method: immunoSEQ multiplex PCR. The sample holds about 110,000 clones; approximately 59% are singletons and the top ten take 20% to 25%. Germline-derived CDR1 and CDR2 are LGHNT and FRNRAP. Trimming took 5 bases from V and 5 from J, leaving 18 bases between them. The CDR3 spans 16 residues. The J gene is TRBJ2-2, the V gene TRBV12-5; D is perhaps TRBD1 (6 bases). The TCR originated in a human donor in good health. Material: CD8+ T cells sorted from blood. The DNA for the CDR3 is TGTGCTAGTGGTCTAGAGACAGGTCCCCCAACCGGGGAGCTGTTTTTT. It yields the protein CASGLETGPPTGELFF.